This is a list of T cell receptor beta chains from one sample in a study of T cell changes during pregnancy in multiple sclerosis. Generated by immunoSEQ multiplex PCR, the TCRdb table keeps only in-frame clones and is missing some. The table shows fewer than 50,000 clones, with approximately 95% occurring only once. The material was CD4+ T cells from peripheral blood mononuclear cells, obtained in the third trimester of pregnancy. The receptor set was obtained from a female donor with multiple sclerosis, enrolled in a pregnancy study. Each CDR3 is given with its conserved first and last residue. Each record gives: CDR3 DNA, CDR3 protein, V gene, CDR3 length, clone size, J gene, D gene. D genes are given only for firm matches. Clone size, where shown, is once, few, many, or a class for clones that have expanded.

CDR3nt: TGTGCCAGCAGTTTGGGACAGGGCTATGGCTACACCTTC
CDR3aa: CASSLGQGYGYTF
v_gene: TRBV28
len: 13
abundance: .
j_gene: TRBJ1-2
d_gene: TRBD1

CDR3nt: TGTGCCAGCAGCTTTTCAGAACCGAACACCGGGGAGCTGTTTTTT
CDR3aa: CASSFSEPNTGELFF
v_gene: TRBV5-5
len: 15
abundance: once
j_gene: TRBJ2-2
d_gene: .

CDR3nt: TGTGCCAGCAGCTTAGGAGACGGTGGGGGCAATAGCAATCAGCCCCAGCATTTT
CDR3aa: CASSLGDGGGNSNQPQHF
v_gene: TRBV7-6
len: 18
abundance: .
j_gene: TRBJ1-5
d_gene: .

CDR3nt: TGTGCCAGCAGCACCCCAGGGTATGGCTACACCTTC
CDR3aa: CASSTPGYGYTF
v_gene: TRBV28
len: 12
abundance: few
j_gene: TRBJ1-2
d_gene: .

CDR3nt: TGTGCCAGCAGCAATAAAGTTGGCAGGAAAGTAGACATTCAGTACTTC
CDR3aa: CASSNKVGRKVDIQYF
v_gene: TRBV21-1
len: 16
abundance: .
j_gene: TRBJ2-4
d_gene: .

CDR3nt: TGTGCCTGGTCCCTAGCCGGGAGGGACACTGAAGCTTTCTTT
CDR3aa: CAWSLAGRDTEAFF
v_gene: TRBV30
len: 14
abundance: .
j_gene: TRBJ1-1
d_gene: .

CDR3nt: TGTGCCAGCAGCTTAGCGCCGGGGGATACCGGGGAGCTGTTTTTT
CDR3aa: CASSLAPGDTGELFF
v_gene: TRBV7-6
len: 15
abundance: .
j_gene: TRBJ2-2
d_gene: .

CDR3nt: TGTGCCAGCTCACCCCAGACAGGGGGCGATCAGCCCCAGCATTTT
CDR3aa: CASSPQTGGDQPQHF
v_gene: TRBV18
len: 15
abundance: .
j_gene: TRBJ1-5
d_gene: TRBD1

CDR3nt: TGTGCCAGCTCATCATCCCAAGGACAGGGCGGATCACCCCTCCACTTT
CDR3aa: CASSSSQGQGGSPLHF
v_gene: TRBV18
len: 16
abundance: .
j_gene: TRBJ1-6
d_gene: TRBD1

CDR3nt: TGTGCCAGCAGCCCCCGACTCAACTCCTACGAGCAGTACTTC
CDR3aa: CASSPRLNSYEQYF
v_gene: TRBV6-5
len: 14
abundance: .
j_gene: TRBJ2-7
d_gene: .

CDR3nt: TGTGCCAGCTCACCTCTCCTGCGTCTGGGGCGAAGCACAGATACGCAGTATTTT
CDR3aa: CASSPLLRLGRSTDTQYF
v_gene: TRBV18
len: 18
abundance: .
j_gene: TRBJ2-3
d_gene: .

CDR3nt: TGTGCCAGCAGCTTTGGCGTTACGGCGGGGAATGAAAAACTGTTTTTT
CDR3aa: CASSFGVTAGNEKLFF
v_gene: TRBV7-9
len: 16
abundance: .
j_gene: TRBJ1-4
d_gene: .

CDR3nt: TGTGCCAGCAGTAGGGACAGAAATAATTCACCCCTCCACTTT
CDR3aa: CASSRDRNNSPLHF
v_gene: TRBV7-9
len: 14
abundance: few
j_gene: TRBJ1-6
d_gene: TRBD1

CDR3nt: TGCGCCAGCAGCCAAGTAGGGGCCGAGCAGTACTTC
CDR3aa: CASSQVGAEQYF
v_gene: TRBV4-1
len: 12
abundance: .
j_gene: TRBJ2-7
d_gene: .

CDR3nt: TGTGCCAGCAGTTTGGACAGGGAGTTCCAGCCCCAGCATTTT
CDR3aa: CASSLDREFQPQHF
v_gene: TRBV28
len: 14
abundance: .
j_gene: TRBJ1-5
d_gene: TRBD1

CDR3nt: TGTGCCAGCACTCAAGCAGCGGGTAGCTCCTACGAGCAGTACTTC
CDR3aa: CASTQAAGSSYEQYF
v_gene: TRBV28
len: 15
abundance: once
j_gene: TRBJ2-7
d_gene: .

CDR3nt: TGTGCCAGCAGTCCCAGACAGGGAAACACAGATACGCAGTATTTT
CDR3aa: CASSPRQGNTDTQYF
v_gene: TRBV27
len: 15
abundance: .
j_gene: TRBJ2-3
d_gene: TRBD1

CDR3nt: TGTGCCAGTAGGACTAGCGGCACCACAGATACGCAGTATTTT
CDR3aa: CASRTSGTTDTQYF
v_gene: TRBV19
len: 14
abundance: .
j_gene: TRBJ2-3
d_gene: TRBD2

CDR3nt: TGTGCCATCAGACTAGCGGGAGACTACGAGCAGTACTTC
CDR3aa: CAIRLAGDYEQYF
v_gene: TRBV10-3
len: 13
abundance: .
j_gene: TRBJ2-7
d_gene: TRBD2

CDR3nt: TGTGCCAGCAGTCTCGGGGGATCGGGGAACACTGAAGCTTTCTTT
CDR3aa: CASSLGGSGNTEAFF
v_gene: TRBV28
len: 15
abundance: .
j_gene: TRBJ1-1
d_gene: .